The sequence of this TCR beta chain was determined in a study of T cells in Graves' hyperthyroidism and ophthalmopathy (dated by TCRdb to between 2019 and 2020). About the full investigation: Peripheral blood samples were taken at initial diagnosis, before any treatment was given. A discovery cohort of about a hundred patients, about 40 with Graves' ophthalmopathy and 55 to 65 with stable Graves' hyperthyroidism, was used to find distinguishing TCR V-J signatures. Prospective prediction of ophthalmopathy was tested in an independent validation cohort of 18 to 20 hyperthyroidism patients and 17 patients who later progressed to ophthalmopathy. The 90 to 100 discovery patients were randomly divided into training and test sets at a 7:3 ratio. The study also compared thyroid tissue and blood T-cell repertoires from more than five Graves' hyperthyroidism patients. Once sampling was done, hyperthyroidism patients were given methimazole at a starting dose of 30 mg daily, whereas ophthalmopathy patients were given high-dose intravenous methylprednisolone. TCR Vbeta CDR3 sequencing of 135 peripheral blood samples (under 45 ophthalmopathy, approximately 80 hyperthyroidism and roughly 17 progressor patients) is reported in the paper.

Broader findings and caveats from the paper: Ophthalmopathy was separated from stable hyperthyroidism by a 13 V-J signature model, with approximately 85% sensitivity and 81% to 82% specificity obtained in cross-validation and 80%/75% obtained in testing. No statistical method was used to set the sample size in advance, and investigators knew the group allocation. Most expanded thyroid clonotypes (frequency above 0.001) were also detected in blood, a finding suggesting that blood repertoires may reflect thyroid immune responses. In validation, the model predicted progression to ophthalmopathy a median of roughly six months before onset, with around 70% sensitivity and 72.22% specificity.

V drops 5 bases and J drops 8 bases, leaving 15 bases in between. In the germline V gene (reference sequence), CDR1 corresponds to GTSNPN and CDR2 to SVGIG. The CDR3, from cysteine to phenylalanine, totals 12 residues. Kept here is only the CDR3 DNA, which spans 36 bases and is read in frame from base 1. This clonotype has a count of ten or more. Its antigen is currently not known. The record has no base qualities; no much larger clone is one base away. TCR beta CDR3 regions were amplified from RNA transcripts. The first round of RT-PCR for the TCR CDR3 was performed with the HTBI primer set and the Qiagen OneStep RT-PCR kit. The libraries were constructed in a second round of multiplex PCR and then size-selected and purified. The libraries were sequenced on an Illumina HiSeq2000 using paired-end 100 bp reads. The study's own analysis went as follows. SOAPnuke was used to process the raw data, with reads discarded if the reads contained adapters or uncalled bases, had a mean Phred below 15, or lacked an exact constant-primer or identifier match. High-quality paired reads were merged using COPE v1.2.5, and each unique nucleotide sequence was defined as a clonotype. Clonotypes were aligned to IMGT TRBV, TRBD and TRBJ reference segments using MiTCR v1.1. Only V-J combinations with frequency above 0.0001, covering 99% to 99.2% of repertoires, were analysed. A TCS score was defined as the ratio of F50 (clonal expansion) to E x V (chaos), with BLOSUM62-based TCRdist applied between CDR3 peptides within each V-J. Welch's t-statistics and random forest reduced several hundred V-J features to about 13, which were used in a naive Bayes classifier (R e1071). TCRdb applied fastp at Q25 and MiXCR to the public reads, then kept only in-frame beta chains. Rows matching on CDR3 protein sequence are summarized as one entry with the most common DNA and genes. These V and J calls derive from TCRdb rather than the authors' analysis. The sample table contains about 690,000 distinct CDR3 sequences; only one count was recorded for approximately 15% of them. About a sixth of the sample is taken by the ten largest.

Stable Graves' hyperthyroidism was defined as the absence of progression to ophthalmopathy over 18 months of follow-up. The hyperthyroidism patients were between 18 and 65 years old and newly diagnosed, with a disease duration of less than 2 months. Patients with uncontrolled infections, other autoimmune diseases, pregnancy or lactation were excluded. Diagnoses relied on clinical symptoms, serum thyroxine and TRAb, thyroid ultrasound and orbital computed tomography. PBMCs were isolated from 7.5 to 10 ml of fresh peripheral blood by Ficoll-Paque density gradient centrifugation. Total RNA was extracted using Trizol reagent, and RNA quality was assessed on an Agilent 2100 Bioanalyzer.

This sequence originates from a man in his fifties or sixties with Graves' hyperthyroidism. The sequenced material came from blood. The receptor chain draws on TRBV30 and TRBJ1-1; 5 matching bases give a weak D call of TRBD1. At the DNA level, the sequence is TGTGCCTGGGTCGGGACGAAACCCGAAGCTTTCTTT. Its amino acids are CAWVGTKPEAFF.